This entry describes one T cell receptor beta chain. This entry belongs to a study of blood T cell repertoires in COVID-19. Study overall: Collection of acute and convalescent COVID-19 samples took place in the United States, Italy and Spain. T cells, B-cell-depleted T cells, or PBMCs supplied cDNA or gDNA.

In the original processing: It was from reference gene primer amplification that nucleated cell counts were estimated. TCRdb keeps only in-frame clones here, not all; method: immunoSEQ multiplex PCR. V and J calls and clone size are copied from that table; D and trimming were computed from the DNA. The sample lists approximately 100,000 clones, roughly 89% occurring once. There are 15 residues in the CDR3. V lost 4 bases to trimming and J lost 0 bases, with 12 bases between them. Germline CDR1 reads MDHEN; CDR2 reads SYDVKM. The sequence came from a human donor with COVID-19, enrolled during active disease. The donor label of this sample is uncertain. The chain combines TRBV28 with TRBJ1-1; D call uncertain. What was sequenced was peripheral blood. DNA for the CDR3: TGTGCCAGCAGTTCGGCGGGTCAAATGAACACTGAAGCTTTCTTT. This sequence encodes CASSSAGQMNTEAFF.